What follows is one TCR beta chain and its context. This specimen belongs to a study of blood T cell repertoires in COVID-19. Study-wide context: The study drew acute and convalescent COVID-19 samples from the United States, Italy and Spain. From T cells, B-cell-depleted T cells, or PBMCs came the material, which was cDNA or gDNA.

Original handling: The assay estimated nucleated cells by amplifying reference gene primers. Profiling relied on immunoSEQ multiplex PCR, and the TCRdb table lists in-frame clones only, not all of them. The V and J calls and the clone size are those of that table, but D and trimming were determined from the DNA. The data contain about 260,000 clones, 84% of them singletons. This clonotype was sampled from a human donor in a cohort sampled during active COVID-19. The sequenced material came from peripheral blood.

The CDR3: CASSKGLAGGNEQFF. Written as DNA, the CDR3 is TGTGCCAGCAGCAAGGGACTAGCGGGAGGTAATGAGCAGTTCTTC. J is TRBJ2-1 and V is TRBV13; TRBD2 agrees at 15 bases. V shed 5 bases and J 7 bases; nucleotides not matched to a gene: 3. This CDR3 is 15 amino acids long. Germline CDR1 PRHDT, CDR2 FYEKMQ (reference sequence).